This entry lists 19 T cell receptor beta chains sequenced from one sample in a study of cytomegalovirus exposure and HLA in healthy donors. The PCR ran on 60 Vbeta and 13 Jbeta primers. The repertoire was sequenced with immunoSEQ multiplex PCR; TCRdb's copy has only in-frame clones and lacks some. The repertoire holds approximately 64,000 clones, with roughly 80% as singletons. Sequenced material: PBMCs. The receptors were sampled from a male donor in good health and CMV-seropositive.

V and J are TRBV5-6 and TRBJ2-1; a possible D gene is TRBD2 (6 bases). The CDR3 has 12 residues. Trimming removed 6 bases from V and 9 bases from J, with 13 bases in between. Germline V lookup: CDR1 SGHDT, CDR2 YYEEEE. The CDR3 loop is CASTSEGGEQFF. The DNA of the CDR3 is TGTGCCAGCACCTCCGAGGGAGGTGAGCAGTTCTTC.

This rearrangement joins TRBV7-3 to TRBJ1-1; weak D call: TRBD1 (5 bases). V was trimmed by 5 bases and J by 5 bases, leaving 12 bases between them. CDR1 SGHTA and CDR2 FQGTGA come from the germline V gene. The CDR3 covers 13 residues. CDR3 sequence (DNA): TGTGCCAGCAGCCCCCGACCAGGGACTGAAGCTTTCTTT. Amino acid sequence: CASSPRPGTEAFF. The full variable domain, completed using reference TRBV7-3 and TRBJ1-1, is GAGVSQTPSNKVTEKGKYVELRCDPISGHTALYWYRQSLGQGPEFLIYFQGTGAADDSGLPNDRFFAVRPEGSVSTLKIQRTERGDSAVYLCASSPRPGTEAFFGQGTRLTVV.

V gene TRBV7-8 combines with J gene TRBJ2-7; 9 bases are a match to TRBD1. V lost 5 bases to trimming and J lost 5 bases; unmatched junction nucleotides: 10. Germline assignment: CDR1 SGHVS and CDR2 FQNEAQ. CDR3 length equals 15 residues. CDR3 in DNA: TGTGCCAGCAGCAAACCTCGGGACAGGGACAACGAGCAGTACTTC. This sequence encodes CASSKPRDRDNEQYF.

This chain joins TRBV19 and TRBJ1-1; tentatively, D is TRBD1 (5 bases). Germline loops: CDR1 LNHDA, CDR2 SQIVND (reference sequence). The CDR3 runs to 16 residues. Trimming cost V 3 bases and J 4 bases, with 18 bases left between them. The DNA for the CDR3 is TGTGCCAGTAGTATTATTTCGGGGGGTGCATTCACTGAAGCTTTCTTT. This gives the protein CASSIISGGAFTEAFF.

The J gene is TRBJ1-4, the V gene TRBV29-1, with D possibly being TRBD1 (6 bases). This CDR3 spans 13 amino acids. V lost 3 bases and J 7 bases, leaving 12 bases between the germline ends. CDR1 is SQVTM and CDR2 is ANQGSEA in the germline V gene. CDR3 in amino acids: CSVEGRGGEKLFF. In DNA, the CDR3 is TGCAGCGTTGAGGGCAGGGGTGGTGAAAAACTGTTTTTT.

V and J are TRBV2 and TRBJ1-3; unclear D gene. Trimming stripped 6 bases from V and 4 bases from J, with 13 bases between. The V gene's germline CDR1 is SNHLY and CDR2 FYNNEI. This CDR3 contains 14 residues. The CDR3 region has the DNA TGTGCCAGCAGACCCGGACTAGCCGGAAACACCATATATTTT. This encodes CASRPGLAGNTIYF.

V is TRBV27 and J is TRBJ1-2; 7 bases are a match to TRBD1. The CDR3 runs 15 residues. Germline assignment: CDR1 MNHEY and CDR2 SMNVEV (reference sequence). V was pared by 6 bases and J by 2 bases, with 9 bases of the junction left unmatched. CDR3 coding DNA: TGTGCCAGCAGATCAATAGGGGGCATCAACTATGGCTACACCTTC. Its translation: CASRSIGGINYGYTF.

The chain links TRBV6-5 to TRBJ2-1; 10 bases align to TRBD1. Losses at the gene ends were 6 bases for V and 7 bases for J; bases not matched to a gene: 6. The CDR3 totals 14 residues. Germline assignment: CDR1 MNHEY and CDR2 SVGAGI. The CDR3 region has the DNA TGTGCCAGCAGCGCGGGGGACAGGGGAAATGAGCAGTTCTTC. Amino acid sequence: CASSAGDRGNEQFF.

V gene TRBV29-1 combines with J gene TRBJ1-1; 7 nucleotides match TRBD1. Looked up from germline, CDR1 is SQVTM and CDR2 is ANQGSEA. This CDR3 comprises 14 residues. V dropped 7 bases and J dropped 7; count of bases not matched to a gene: 15. The CDR3 DNA is TGCAGCGGGAACCCGACAGGGTATGAGGGTGAAGCTTTCTTT. This codes for CSGNPTGYEGEAFF.

The CDR3 here is CASSQTSGGKYEQYF. CDR3 bases: TGTGCCAGCAGCCAGACTAGCGGGGGGAAGTACGAGCAGTACTTC. This sequence joins TRBV5-4 and TRBJ2-7, with 13 bases that match TRBD2. CDR1 is SGHNT and CDR2 is YYREEE in the germline V gene (reference sequence). This CDR3 has 15 amino acids. V gave up 4 bases and J gave up 4 bases; unmatched junction bases: 5.

This chain links TRBV4-2 with TRBJ2-6, with D tentatively TRBD2 (5 bases). Germline loops: CDR1 LGHNA, CDR2 YNFKEQ. Trimming pared 4 bases from V and 4 bases from J, leaving 8 bases between. The CDR3 runs to 14 residues. This CDR3 is CASSLARGANVLTF. CDR3 DNA sequence: TGTGCCAGCAGCCTAGCGAGGGGGGCCAACGTCCTGACTTTC.

This clone has a handful of counts. The chain uses TRBV6-5 and TRBJ2-3; 7 positions agree with TRBD1. This CDR3 has 15 residues. From germline, CDR1 is MNHEY and CDR2 SVGAGI. Losses at the gene ends were 6 bases for V and 2 bases for J; bases not matched to a gene: 8. The CDR3 nucleotides are TGTGCCAGCAGAAACCGGGACAGATTCACAGATACGCAGTATTTT. This encodes CASRNRDRFTDTQYF.

CDR3 sequence: CASSLGQGRTEAFF. In DNA, the CDR3 is TGTGCCAGCAGCTTAGGACAGGGTCGTACTGAAGCTTTCTTT. The chain combines TRBV7-9 with TRBJ1-1; 7 bases fit TRBD1. Germline CDR1 SEHNR, CDR2 FQNEAQ (reference sequence). Trimming removed 1 base from V and 5 bases from J; junction bases left unmatched: 4. The CDR3 runs 14 residues.

The chain recombines TRBV9 with TRBJ2-1; perhaps TRBD2 as D (7 bases). There are 17 residues in the CDR3. Germline values: CDR1 SGDLS, CDR2 YYNGEE. V was trimmed by 0 bases and J by 0 bases, leaving 13 bases between them. As DNA, the CDR3 is TGTGCCAGCAGCGTAGGTGCGGGGGCAAGCTCCTACAATGAGCAGTTCTTC. Its protein product is CASSVGAGASSYNEQFF.

This chain uses TRBV28 with TRBJ1-2; possible D gene TRBD1, 5 bases. The V end was cut by 3 bases, the J end by 7 bases, with 9 bases between. CDR1 is MDHEN and CDR2 is SYDVKM in the germline V gene. The CDR3 totals 12 residues. The CDR3, as DNA: TGTGCCAGCAGTTTCGTCGGGGGTGGCTACACCTTC. It specifies CASSFVGGGYTF.

In nucleotides, the CDR3 is TGTGCCAGTAGTATGCTTGCGGTAAGCACAGATACGCAGTATTTT. It is translated as CASSMLAVSTDTQYF. The rearrangement links TRBV19 to TRBJ2-3; D is ambiguous. CDR1 is LNHDA, CDR2 SQIVND, per germline (reference sequence). The CDR3 spans 15 residues. V gave up 3 bases and J gave up 0 bases, with 10 bases separating them.

This rearrangement joins TRBV10-2 to TRBJ2-7, with D possibly matching TRBD1 (5 bases). The V gene's germline CDR1 is WSHSY and CDR2 SAAADI. Trimming stripped 7 bases from V and 0 bases from J, with 13 bases between. This CDR3 is built from 14 residues. The CDR3 nucleotides read TGCGCCAGCATTACCAGGGCCCTCTCCTACGAGCAGTACTTC. It yields the protein CASITRALSYEQYF.

The chain has TRBV27 and TRBJ2-7, with TRBD1 matching over 7 bases. This CDR3 comprises 14 residues. Per germline, CDR1 MNHEY and CDR2 SMNVEV (reference sequence). V dropped 5 bases and J dropped 5; count of bases not matched to a gene: 9. The CDR3 here is CASSLSTGLNEQYF. CDR3 DNA: TGTGCCAGCAGTCTTTCGACAGGGTTAAACGAGCAGTACTTC.

The chain joins TRBV5-6 to TRBJ2-3; 11 bases fit TRBD2. CDR1 and CDR2 (germline): SGHDT, YYEEEE. Trimming at V came to 0 bases and at J to 4 bases, leaving 7 bases not matched to a gene. The CDR3 contains 17 residues. The CDR3 spells CASSLGGGTSGADTQYF. The CDR3 DNA sequence: TGTGCCAGCAGCTTGGGGGGTGGGACTAGCGGAGCAGATACGCAGTATTTT.